A single sample is the source of the 31 T cell receptor beta chains below, sequenced in a study of cytomegalovirus exposure and HLA in healthy donors. It was with 60 Vbeta and 13 Jbeta primers that the PCR ran. Sequencing was performed with immunoSEQ multiplex PCR; in TCRdb, only in-frame clones are kept and a portion is missing. The table lists roughly 130,000 clones, about three quarters of them singletons. Sequencing used PBMCs. Receptors originate from a male donor in good health and CMV-seropositive.

V usage is TRBV29-1 and J usage is TRBJ1-2; TRBD1 is a possible D gene (5 bases). The CDR3 length is 10 residues. Germline CDR1 reads SQVTM; CDR2 reads ANQGSEA. The CDR3 nucleotides are TGCGCCGGGGGGGAGGAGGGCTACACCTTC. This encodes CAGGEEGYTF.

This clone was counted a single time. The chain links TRBV10-3 to TRBJ1-3; TRBD1 is a possible D gene (5 bases). With 4 bases removed from V and 0 bases from J, the gap between germline ends came to 13 bases. The CDR3 extends over 16 amino acids. Germline V lookup: CDR1 ENHRY, CDR2 SYGVKD. CDR3 nucleotides: TGTGCCATCAGTGCCCACCGGGACTTCTCTGGAAACACCATATATTTT. It is translated as CAISAHRDFSGNTIYF.

The CDR3 nucleotides read TGTGCCAGCAGATCCGGACGGACTCTCTACTCTGGGGCCAACGTCCTGACTTTC. Translating it yields CASRSGRTLYSGANVLTF. The chain uses TRBV11-1 and TRBJ2-6, with D possibly matching TRBD2 (5 bases). The V gene lost 6 bases and the J gene lost 0 bases, with 18 bases spanning the gap. The CDR3 loop spans 18 amino acids. The germline V gene encodes CDR1 SGHAT and CDR2 FQDESV (reference sequence).

Note on this clone: At one boundary the junction diverges from the germline segment, which might be a read error. The chain links TRBV7-9 to TRBJ2-2; 8 bases are a match to TRBD2. CDR1 SEHNR and CDR2 FQNEAQ come from the germline V gene (reference sequence). The CDR3 contains 15 residues. The CDR3 sequence: CSSSFAGLVTGELFF. DNA of the CDR3: TGTTCCAGCAGCTTCGCGGGACTAGTGACTGGGGAGCTGTTTTTT.

The rearrangement joins TRBV6-4 to TRBJ2-3; 8 nucleotides line up with TRBD1. This CDR3 is 15 amino acids long. The V and J ends lost 6 bases and 2 bases, in that order; junction bases with no gene match: 7. Germline CDR1 reads MRHNA; CDR2 reads SNTAGT. DNA for the CDR3: TGTGCCAGCAGGGGACAGGCCTACTCCACAGATACGCAGTATTTT. Translation gives CASRGQAYSTDTQYF.

This chain links TRBV18 with TRBJ2-3; no reliable D call. Germline CDR1 is KGHSH and CDR2 is LQKENI. This CDR3 comprises 12 residues. The V end was cut by 3 bases, the J end by 5 bases, with 6 bases between. CDR3 DNA: TGTGCCAGCTCACCCAGTAAAGATACGCAGTATTTT. Translation gives CASSPSKDTQYF.

This clone showed up just once. This chain links TRBV5-5 with TRBJ1-3, with TRBD1 matching over 7 bases. CDR1 and CDR2 (germline): SGHKS, YYEKEE (reference sequence). The CDR3 extends over 15 amino acids. Losses at the gene ends were 4 bases for V and 0 bases for J; bases not matched to a gene: 4. CDR3 amino acids: CASSRTGVSGNTIYF. CDR3 DNA sequence: TGTGCCAGCAGCCGAACAGGGGTCTCTGGAAACACCATATATTTT. Combining the CDR3 with reference TRBV5-5 and TRBJ1-3 gives the whole variable domain DAGVTQSPTHLIKTRGQQVTLRCSPISGHKSVSWYQQVLGQGPQFIFQYYEKEERGRGNFPDRFSARQFPNYSSELNVNALLLGDSALYLCASSRTGVSGNTIYFGEGSWLTVV.

Regarding this clone: The junction differs from germline at one of its ends, possibly a read error. The rearrangement links TRBV7-7 to TRBJ1-1, with D hard to call. Germline lookup yields CDR1 SSHAT and CDR2 FNYEAQ (reference sequence). This CDR3 has 19 residues. CDR3 sequence (DNA): TGTGCTAGCAGCTTGAGAGCCGCCTCTCAGGCCTACGAGAACACTGAAGCTTTCTTT. This codes for CASSLRAASQAYENTEAFF.

This chain uses TRBV5-1 with TRBJ2-1, with TRBD2 matching 8 bases. CDR3 length equals 15 residues. Looked up from germline, CDR1 is SGHRS and CDR2 is YFSETQ. V shed 1 base and J 8 bases; nucleotides not matched to a gene: 8. CDR3 in DNA: TGCGCCAGCAGCTTGCGGGGGGGGAGTTTCGATGAGCAGTTCTTC. Its protein is CASSLRGGSFDEQFF.

The chain links TRBV5-5 to TRBJ2-2; 7 bases are shared with TRBD2. This CDR3 comprises 16 residues. The junction had 17 bases not matched to a gene; V was cut back by 6 bases and J by 9 bases. Germline-derived CDR1 and CDR2 are SGHKS and YYEKEE (reference sequence). As DNA, the CDR3 is TGTGCCAGCAACATACGAGGGGAAAAGCGGGATAGGGAGCTGTTTTTT. It translates to CASNIRGEKRDRELFF.

This clone was recorded a few times. V is TRBV27 and J is TRBJ1-2; possibly TRBD1 for D (6 bases). The ends were cut back, 2 bases at V and 4 bases at J, with 14 bases in the middle. The length of the CDR3 is 15 residues. CDR1 and CDR2 (germline): MNHEY, SMNVEV (reference sequence). The CDR3 sequence is CASSLTTGFGYGYTF. For the CDR3, the DNA is TGTGCCAGCAGTTTAACCACAGGGTTCGGCTATGGCTACACCTTC.

This clone occurred once. The V and J genes are TRBV5-1 and TRBJ2-3, with 9 bases matching TRBD2. The CDR3 has 14 residues. Germline trimming cut 4 bases from V and 6 bases from J; bases unmatched to any gene: 6. CDR1 is SGHRS, CDR2 YFSETQ, per germline. This CDR3 reads CASSPRGGQDTQYF. The CDR3 bases are TGCGCCAGCAGCCCGCGGGGGGGCCAGGATACGCAGTATTTT.

This chain joins TRBV30 and TRBJ1-5; the match to TRBD1 covers 9 bases. This CDR3 has 16 residues. V was clipped by 4 bases and J by 6 bases; unmatched bases: 13. Looked up from germline, CDR1 is GTSNPN and CDR2 is SVGIG (reference sequence). The CDR3 is CAWNPRDRAIGQPQHF. Written as DNA, the CDR3 is TGTGCCTGGAACCCTAGGGACAGGGCAATCGGTCAGCCCCAGCATTTT. Combining the CDR3 with reference TRBV30 and TRBJ1-5 gives the whole variable domain SQTIHQWPATLVQPVGSPLSLECTVEGTSNPNLYWYRQAAGRGLQLLFYSVGIGQISSEVPQNLSASRPQDRQFILSSKKLLLSDSGFYLCAWNPRDRAIGQPQHFGDGTRLSIL.

This rearrangement joins TRBV2 to TRBJ2-5, with 7 bases aligning to TRBD2. The CDR3 length is 15 residues. The J segment lost 3 bases and the V segment lost 9 bases, leaving 13 bases of the junction unmatched. Germline CDR1 SNHLY, CDR2 FYNNEI. In DNA, the CDR3 is TGTGCCAGTAGGGAGGGTGGGGGAGTTAAAGAGACCCAGTACTTC. Protein: CASREGGGVKETQYF.

The chain recombines TRBV5-1 with TRBJ2-3, with 8 positions matching TRBD1. Germline assignment: CDR1 SGHRS and CDR2 YFSETQ. J lost 1 base, V lost 4 bases, and 2 bases had no gene match. The CDR3 spans 14 residues. CDR3 amino acids: CASSVGQGTDTQYF. CDR3 coding DNA: TGCGCCAGCAGCGTGGGACAGGGCACAGATACGCAGTATTTT.

This clone came up once. The chain uses TRBV30 and TRBJ1-3; 7 bases line up with TRBD1. CDR3 length: 16 residues. Germline assignment: CDR1 GTSNPN and CDR2 SVGIG (reference sequence). Trimming removed 1 base from V and 0 bases from J; junction bases left unmatched: 6. The CDR3 sequence: CAWSEGGTNSGNTIYF. The CDR3 nucleotides are TGTGCCTGGAGTGAAGGGGGCACCAACTCTGGAAACACCATATATTTT.

Of note for this clone: At one end, the junction sequence differs from germline, possibly due to a read error. This chain links TRBV10-1 with TRBJ2-1; D gene uncertain. The length of the CDR3 is 14 residues. Germline assignment: CDR1 WNHNN and CDR2 SYGVQD (reference sequence). CDR3 sequence reads: CAGSESRHHNEQFF. The CDR3 nucleotides read TGCGCCGGCAGTGAGTCGCGACACCACAATGAGCAGTTCTTC.

This sequence joins TRBV9 and TRBJ2-5; 7 bases line up with TRBD2. Unmatched junction bases numbered 6, after V lost 0 bases and J lost 4 bases. The germline CDR1 and CDR2 sequences are SGDLS and YYNGEE. The CDR3 is made up of 15 amino acids. CDR3 sequence reads: CASSVGEGSLETQYF. CDR3 nucleotides: TGTGCCAGCAGCGTAGGGGAGGGTAGTCTAGAGACCCAGTACTTC.

The chain recombines TRBV28 with TRBJ2-1, with D maybe TRBD2 (5 bases). Looked up from germline, CDR1 is MDHEN and CDR2 is SYDVKM. Trimming stripped 2 bases from V and 4 bases from J, with 9 bases between. The CDR3 spans 14 residues. The CDR3 DNA sequence: TGTGCCAGCAGTTTAATTAGCGAGTACAATGAGCAGTTCTTC. It yields the protein CASSLISEYNEQFF.

The chain employs TRBV5-5 and TRBJ1-2; TRBD1 agrees at 8 bases. This CDR3 has 15 residues. Trimming cost V 4 bases and J 4 bases; bases outside gene matches: 9. CDR1 and CDR2 from the germline V gene are SGHKS and YYEKEE (reference sequence). The CDR3 loop is CASSPLDRAGYGYTF. DNA for the CDR3: TGTGCCAGCAGCCCCTTGGACAGGGCGGGCTATGGCTACACCTTC.

V usage is TRBV28 and J usage is TRBJ1-6; TRBD1 agrees at 7 bases. V shed 3 bases and J 5 bases; nucleotides not matched to a gene: 7. The CDR3 covers 16 residues. Germline V gives CDR1 MDHEN, CDR2 SYDVKM. The CDR3 DNA follows: TGTGCCAGCAGTTTTAACAGGGGTATCAATAATTCACCCCTCCACTTT. Translating it yields CASSFNRGINNSPLHF.

This clone was recorded only once. The chain joins TRBV9 to TRBJ1-6, with D perhaps matching TRBD1 (6 bases). CDR3 length: 17 amino acids. Germline CDR1 SGDLS, CDR2 YYNGEE. Trimming took 3 bases from V and 0 from J, leaving 13 bases between them. CDR3 sequence reads: CASSGSTGSSYNSPLHF. For the CDR3, the DNA is TGTGCCAGCAGCGGATCCACAGGGAGCTCCTATAATTCACCCCTCCACTTT.

J is TRBJ2-7 and V is TRBV6-1; TRBD2 matches at 9 bases. Germline values: CDR1 MNHNS, CDR2 SASEGT. The J segment lost 0 bases and the V segment lost 1 base, leaving 1 base of the junction unmatched. CDR3 length: 15 residues. The CDR3 DNA is TGTGCCAGCAGTGAAGGACTAGCGGTCTCCTACGAGCAGTACTTC. Its translation is CASSEGLAVSYEQYF.

The V gene is TRBV5-6, the J gene TRBJ1-6; maybe TRBD1 (5 bases). Germline V CDR1 and CDR2: SGHDT, YYEEEE. The V end lost 0 bases, the J end lost 15 bases, and 10 bases lay between the germline ends. CDR3 length: 12 residues. CDR3 in amino acids: CASSLGQGGLHF. CDR3 in DNA: TGTGCCAGCAGCTTGGGCCAGGGCGGCCTCCACTTT.

V usage is TRBV4-1 and J usage is TRBJ1-5; D not certain. Germline V gives CDR1 MGHRA, CDR2 YSYEKL. This CDR3 has 20 amino acids. Deletions cut 0 bases from V and 1 base from J, with 22 bases between. Here the CDR3 reads CASSQDSNPGNTPSNQPQHF. DNA of the CDR3: TGCGCCAGCAGCCAAGACTCAAACCCGGGAAATACCCCAAGCAATCAGCCCCAGCATTTT.

The V call is TRBV2, the J call TRBJ2-7, with 13 nucleotides matching TRBD2. The CDR3 is made up of 12 amino acids. The ends lost 5 bases at V and 13 bases at J; junction bases unmatched: 5. Germline V gene data show CDR1 as SNHLY and CDR2 as FYNNEI. This CDR3 reads CASSPGTSGTYF. The CDR3 bases are TGTGCCAGCAGTCCCGGGACTAGCGGGACCTACTTC. Full variable domain (remainder filled in from reference TRBV2 and TRBJ2-7): EPEVTQTPSHQVTQMGQEVILRCVPISNHLYFYWYRQILGQKVEFLVSFYNNEISEKSEIFDDQFSVERPDGSNFTLKIRSTKLEDSAMYFCASSPGTSGTYFGPGTRLTVT.

This chain uses TRBV19 with TRBJ2-3; D is unresolved. This CDR3 is built from 13 residues. V gave up 5 bases and J gave up 0 bases, with 6 bases separating them. The germline gives CDR1 LNHDA, CDR2 SQIVND (reference sequence). The CDR3 region is CASSWASTDTQYF. In nucleotides, the CDR3 is TGTGCCAGTAGTTGGGCTAGCACAGATACGCAGTATTTT.

The chain recombines TRBV27 with TRBJ2-1, with 13 nucleotides matching TRBD2. The CDR3 length is 15 residues. Germline loops: CDR1 MNHEY, CDR2 SMNVEV (reference sequence). V lost 10 bases, J lost 9 bases, and 12 bases stayed unmatched. For the CDR3, the DNA is TGTGCCACACAGCTAGGACTAGCGGGAGATGGTGAGCAGTTCTTC. Protein sequence: CATQLGLAGDGEQFF.

This chain links TRBV19 with TRBJ1-5; perhaps TRBD1 as D (5 bases). The germline gives CDR1 LNHDA, CDR2 SQIVND (reference sequence). This CDR3 is 17 amino acids long. V was clipped by 3 bases and J by 0 bases, with 15 bases between them. The CDR3 DNA sequence: TGTGCCAGTAGTATTAGGAGGGACGTTAATAGCAATCAGCCCCAGCATTTT. Encoded protein: CASSIRRDVNSNQPQHF.

The CDR3: CASSRPGLAGGREQYF. CDR3 DNA: TGTGCCAGCAGTCGCCCGGGACTAGCGGGAGGTCGGGAGCAGTACTTC. The chain links TRBV28 to TRBJ2-7, with TRBD2 matching 15 bases. CDR3 length: 16 residues. Per germline, CDR1 MDHEN and CDR2 SYDVKM. The ends lost 5 bases at V and 7 bases at J; junction bases unmatched: 9.

V usage is TRBV6-1 and J usage is TRBJ1-5; 7 nucleotides agree with TRBD1. Germline-derived CDR1 and CDR2 are MNHNS and SASEGT. CDR3 length equals 14 residues. V shed 0 bases and J 7 bases; nucleotides not matched to a gene: 3. CDR3 region: CASSEAQGQQPQHF. In DNA form, the CDR3 reads TGTGCCAGCAGTGAAGCACAGGGACAGCAGCCCCAGCATTTT.